The TCR beta chain under discussion was sequenced for a study of post-analysis software for immune sequencing data. In the study overall: Several disease courses (relapsing-remitting, secondary progressive and progressive-relapsing) of multiple sclerosis were included. Study results and limitations: Same-batch preparations were strongly co-clustered by F measure. TRBV5-6, TRBV5-1 and TRBV20-1 were among 4 or 5 TRBV segments more frequent in patients than controls. A significant reduction in normalized Chao1 diversity was observed in multiple sclerosis patients versus controls.

Tagging with unique molecular identifiers was a feature of the TCR beta cDNA libraries. Out of roughly 0.85 to 10 million T cells, a few hundred thousand cDNA molecules were generated. TCRdb redid the calling of the PCR reads with MiXCR, one entry per CDR3 protein. The sample has about 820,000 distinct CDR3 sequences, around 50% seen once; the top ten hold approximately 4.5%. CDR3 length: 12 residues. This clonotype was observed a few times. Its antigen is currently unknown. The sequence came from a girl aged 5 to 17 with multiple sclerosis. The sample consisted of blood. The chain has TRBV12-3 or TRBV12-4 and TRBJ2-1, with unresolved D. The DNA end is a closer match to TRBJ2-7, so the J assignment may be wrong. Here the CDR3 reads CASSPTAYEQYF. The DNA of the CDR3 is TGTGCCAGCAGTCCGACGGCCTACGAGCAGTACTTC.